Described below is a single T cell receptor beta chain sequence and its context. This clone was observed once. There is no known antigen for this receptor. The sample holds no much larger clone one base away, and base qualities are not on file. The data derive from a study of shared clonotypes between healthy human individuals (dated by TCRdb to 2018 to 2021). Regarding the complete study: The cohort comprised a couple of women and a few men aged 18 to 49 years. To estimate repertoire size and how much clonotypes are shared between individuals, the study performed deep sequencing of blood TCR repertoires from five healthy adults. For each donor, CD4 naive and CD4 memory were each given three plates, CD8 naive was given two plates, and CD8 memory was given one plate. To increase sequencing depth and limit assay-specific biases, different laboratories used diverse techniques to prepare libraries and sequence TCR repertoires. Per donor, leukapheresis produced somewhere between about 0.94 and 9.5 billion PBMCs. Study-level results and caveats: Compared with non-shared clonotypes, clonotypes shared by all four sorted-subset donors had higher generation probabilities. Sampling was restricted to blood, and TCR repertoires in tissues likely differ from the TCR repertoires found in blood. Larger estimated clonotype richness was generally found for naive subsets than for memory subsets. Based on pairwise subsampling, the degree of clonotype sharing among donors was expected to be affected by sequencing depth. Rarefaction of sorted-subset datasets indicated incomplete sequencing despite the large sequencing depth. Approximately 4.8% of naive CD4, 3.5% of naive CD8, around 2.3% of memory CD4, and about 0.4% of memory CD8 clonotypes were shared across a few donors. The small number of donors limited the genetic and exposure-history diversity represented.

Donors were healthy HIV-negative adults with no recently reported acute infections or vaccinations. Every donor was a Caucasian adult residing in Nashville, Tennessee, USA. CD4+ T cells were enriched by magnetic negative selection, after which naive cells were positively selected on CD45RA and the negative fraction was taken as the memory subset. Blood was collected by leukapheresis, and PBMCs were isolated by Ficoll-Histopaque density gradient centrifugation and then cryopreserved in liquid nitrogen vapor phase. Analytical flow cytometry was used to check the purity and quantity of each magnetically sorted T cell population. Genomic DNA was isolated from every sorted fraction and measured by UV absorbance on a Nanodrop 2000c. The germline ends are 11 bases apart after V is trimmed by 2 bases and J by 5 bases. There are 13 amino acids in the CDR3, from cysteine to phenylalanine inclusive. Only CDR3 DNA is held: 39 bases, read in frame from base 1. CDR1 and CDR2 (SQVTM, ANQGSEA) derive from the germline V gene.

Using the deep immunoSEQ assay, TCR CDR3 regions were amplified from genomic DNA by multiplex PCR. Genomic DNA extracted from each cell subset was distributed evenly over all wells of several immunoSEQ 96-well plates, and each plate served as one replicate. For sorted subsets, each replicate PCR was loaded with 200 ng genomic DNA, equivalent to 32,000 or so T cell genomes. Purified libraries were quantified with a Qubit 3.0 fluorometer, sized on a Bioanalyzer 2100, and re-quantified with the KAPA Library Quantification kit. Each immunoSEQ 96-well plate was sequenced on its own single-read 150-cycle Illumina NextSeq 550 flow cell. Under the source paper's analysis protocol: Because only junctional sequences without quality scores were contained in the immunoSEQ output, filtering matching that applied to full-length reads could not be performed. Sequences were annotated with PyIR, a Python wrapper for IgBLAST v1.9, using IMGT germline references to assign V/J genes and CDR3. Reads were filtered out if the reads had weak V/J assignments (E-value above 1e-6), no CDR3, stop codons, out-of-frame junctions, or ambiguous translated residues. V3J clonotypes were defined as sequences sharing an identical inferred V gene, J gene, and CDR3 amino acid sequence. Percentage overlap between repertoires was calculated by dividing the number of shared unique clonotypes by the size of the smaller repertoire. Richness of each repertoire was evaluated using RTK rarefaction, the Chao1 estimator, and Recon v2.1 estimates of unobserved clonotypes. OLGA was used to compute generation probabilities for all TCRbeta clonotypes that the gDNA method yielded from a handful of donors. This is the immuneACCESS table as TCRdb keeps it, with only in-frame sequences that have V and J called. A part of the clones is gone; compared with another copy, unresolved V genes explain less than half, and the rest is unexplained. Clonal size and the V and J genes are those of that table, whereas D and trimming came from the DNA. This sample gives approximately 1,000,000 clones in total; about 84% of them show up just once. The top ten clonotypes cover more than 0.45% of the sample.

The chain couples TRBV29-1 to TRBJ2-3, with the identity of the D gene unclear. The sequenced material came from memory CD4+ T cells from PBMCs. The cell subset or site label on this specimen signifies: CD45RA-negative fraction. The receptor comes from a man younger than 35 in good health. Some clones in this sample may be carry-over from other donors' samples. The CDR3 protein sequence reads: CSVEIGARDTQYF. The DNA sequence is TGCAGCGTTGAAATCGGCGCCCGAGATACGCAGTATTTT.